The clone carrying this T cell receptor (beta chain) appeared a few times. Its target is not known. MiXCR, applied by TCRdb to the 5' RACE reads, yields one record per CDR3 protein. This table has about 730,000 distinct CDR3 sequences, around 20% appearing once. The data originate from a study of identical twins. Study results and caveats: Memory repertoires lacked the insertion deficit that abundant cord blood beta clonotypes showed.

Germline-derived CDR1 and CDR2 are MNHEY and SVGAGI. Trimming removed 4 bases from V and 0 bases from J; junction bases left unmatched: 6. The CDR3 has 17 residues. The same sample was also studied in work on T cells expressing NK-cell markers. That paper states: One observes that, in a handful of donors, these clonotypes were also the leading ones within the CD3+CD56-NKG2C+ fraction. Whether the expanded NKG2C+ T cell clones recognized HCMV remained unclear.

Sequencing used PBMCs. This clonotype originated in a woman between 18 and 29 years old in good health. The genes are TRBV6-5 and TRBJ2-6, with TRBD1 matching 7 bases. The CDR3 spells CASSLTGIFSGANVLTF. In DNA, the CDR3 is TGTGCCAGCAGTTTGACAGGGATTTTCTCTGGGGCCAACGTCCTGACTTTC.